The 30 T cell receptor beta chains listed next were all sequenced from one sample in a study of preoperative IRX-2 immunotherapy in early breast cancer. Sequencing was performed with immunoSEQ multiplex PCR; in TCRdb, only in-frame clones are kept and a portion is missing. Of roughly 42,000 clones listed, approximately 80% are singletons. Noted treatment: preoperative locoregional IRX-2 cytokine immunotherapy. The sample was tumor tissue, taken after IRX-2 immunotherapy. Receptors originate from a human donor with breast cancer.

A single count supports this clone. CDR3 region: CATSRDRGRDEQYF. CDR3 coding DNA: TGTGCCACCAGCAGAGATCGGGGGAGGGACGAGCAGTACTTC. This sequence joins TRBV15 and TRBJ2-7, with 7 bases identical to TRBD2. Germline V gives CDR1 LNHNV, CDR2 YYDKDF (reference sequence). Germline trimming cut 0 bases from V and 5 bases from J; bases unmatched to any gene: 4. The CDR3 consists of 14 residues.

The chain recombines TRBV14 with TRBJ1-2, with TRBD1 matching 7 bases. The CDR3 is 14 amino acids. V lost 3 bases and J lost 5; bases outside the gene matches: 6. Looked up from germline, CDR1 is SGHDN and CDR2 is FVKESK. CDR3 nucleotides: TGTGCCAGCAGCCACCGGACAGGCAGTTATGGCTACACCTTC. This gives the protein CASSHRTGSYGYTF.

The chain uses TRBV18 and TRBJ1-4; D perhaps matches TRBD1 (6 bases). The CDR3 has 13 amino acids. The V gene's germline CDR1 is KGHSH and CDR2 LQKENI. V lost 5 bases and J lost 5, with 9 bases in between. The CDR3 coding sequence is TGTGCCAGCTCAGCCGGACAGAATGAAAAACTGTTTTTT. Translated: CASSAGQNEKLFF.

V gene TRBV28 combines with J gene TRBJ1-1; D is unresolved. The CDR3 totals 12 residues. The V end lost 7 bases, the J end lost 5 bases, and 11 bases lay between the germline ends. Germline V lookup: CDR1 MDHEN, CDR2 SYDVKM. In nucleotides, the CDR3 is TGTGCCAGCACTATCGTGGGGACTGAAGCTTTCTTT. It encodes CASTIVGTEAFF. The full variable domain, its missing parts supplied by reference TRBV28 and TRBJ1-1, is DVKVTQSSRYLVKRTGEKVFLECVQDMDHENMFWYRQDPGLGLRLIYFSYDVKMKEKGDIPEGYSVSREKKERFSLILESASTNQTSMYLCASTIVGTEAFFGQGTRLTVV.

This clone was recorded once. The chain recombines TRBV28 with TRBJ1-2; D is unclear. Trimming pared 3 bases from V and 8 bases from J, leaving 10 bases between. The length of the CDR3 is 12 residues. Germline V CDR1 and CDR2: MDHEN, SYDVKM. CDR3 coding DNA: TGTGCCAGCAGTTTCTCGGGGAAGGGCTACACCTTC. Its translation: CASSFSGKGYTF.

The gene calls are TRBV5-1 and TRBJ2-2, with a tentative D call TRBD2 (5 bases). The CDR3 loop spans 16 amino acids. V dropped 4 bases and J dropped 0 bases, with 13 bases sitting between them. CDR1 is SGHRS, CDR2 YFSETQ, per germline. CDR3 residues: CASSPAGLTNTGELFF. The CDR3 region has the DNA TGCGCCAGCAGCCCCGCCGGACTGACGAACACCGGGGAGCTGTTTTTT.

The V gene is TRBV15, the J gene TRBJ2-1, with D perhaps TRBD1 or TRBD2 (5 bases each). Germline CDR1 and CDR2: LNHNV and YYDKDF (reference sequence). The CDR3 extends over 15 amino acids. Trimming pared 3 bases from V and 7 bases from J, leaving 16 bases between. In nucleotides, the CDR3 is TGTGCCACCAGCAGGGGACCGGGACGGCGGAATGAGCAGTTCTTC. Translating gives CATSRGPGRRNEQFF.

V usage is TRBV6-7 and J usage is TRBJ1-5, with 7 bases that match TRBD1. Being an ORF, TRBV6-7 has a function that is uncertain. The CDR3 has 15 residues. The V gene end was trimmed by 7 bases and the J gene end by 6 bases; junction bases not matched to a gene: 12. This CDR3 reads CASNLDRAGGQPQHF. The CDR3, as DNA: TGTGCCAGCAATCTAGACAGGGCCGGGGGTCAGCCCCAGCATTTT.

The rearrangement joins TRBV6-8 to TRBJ1-1; D remains unclear. Germline CDR1 reads MNHGY; CDR2 reads SAAAGT. This CDR3 contains 12 residues. The V and J ends lost 6 bases and 3 bases respectively, with 8 bases between them. DNA of the CDR3: TGTGCCAGCAGATCTGGAGACACTGAAGCTTTCTTT. As protein: CASRSGDTEAFF.

The chain has TRBV9 and TRBJ2-7, with a possible D match to TRBD1 (5 bases). V gave up 0 bases and J gave up 4 bases, with 11 bases separating them. Germline CDR1 reads SGDLS; CDR2 reads YYNGEE. The CDR3 is 14 amino acids. The CDR3: CASSVGGNRYEQYF. DNA of the CDR3: TGTGCCAGCAGCGTAGGGGGCAATAGATACGAGCAGTACTTC.

This chain connects TRBV28 to TRBJ1-1, with TRBD1 matching over 7 bases. From germline, CDR1 is MDHEN and CDR2 SYDVKM. The length of the CDR3 is 13 residues. V was pared by 7 bases and J by 0 bases, with 2 bases of the junction left unmatched. CDR3 DNA: TGTGCCAGCATCGGGACAGTGAACACTGAAGCTTTCTTT. Protein: CASIGTVNTEAFF.

The rearrangement links TRBV12-5 to TRBJ1-4, with D possibly TRBD1 on 6 matching bases. Germline lookup yields CDR1 LGHNT and CDR2 FRNRAP. The V gene lost 1 base and the J gene lost 8 bases, with 8 bases spanning the gap. The CDR3 has 13 residues. The CDR3 loop is CASGLEGGEKLFF. CDR3 DNA: TGTGCTAGTGGTTTGGAGGGGGGAGAAAAACTGTTTTTT.

Comments on this clone: Other DNA variants within this sample encode the same CDR3. This rearrangement joins TRBV14 to TRBJ2-5; D perhaps matches TRBD2 (6 bases). Germline V lookup: CDR1 SGHDN, CDR2 FVKESK. This CDR3 has 14 amino acids. The V and J ends lost 1 base and 5 bases respectively, with 11 bases between them. The DNA for the CDR3 is TGTGCCAGCAGCCAAGGGGGCCGGGGGGAGACCCAGTACTTC. It encodes CASSQGGRGETQYF.

Here the CDR3 DNA reads TGTGCCAGCTCACCGGGGGGTCAAAACACTGAAGCTTTCTTT. It codes for CASSPGGQNTEAFF. This chain uses TRBV18 with TRBJ1-1, with TRBD1 as a possible D gene (5 bases). The V gene lost 3 bases and the J gene lost 2 bases, with 10 bases spanning the gap. The CDR3 has 14 amino acids. Per the germline V gene, CDR1 is KGHSH and CDR2 is LQKENI. Using reference TRBV18 and TRBJ1-1 for the parts outside the CDR3, the full variable domain is NAGVMQNPRHLVRRRGQEARLRCSPMKGHSHVYWYRQLPEEGLKFMVYLQKENIIDESGMPKERFSAEFPKEGPSILRIQQVVRGDSAAYFCASSPGGQNTEAFFGQGTRLTVV.

The table lists this clone with a few counts. The chain couples TRBV6-8 to TRBJ2-2, with a possible D match to TRBD1 (5 bases). Germline lookup yields CDR1 MNHGY and CDR2 SAAAGT. Trimming cost V 4 bases and J 6 bases, with 12 bases left between them. This CDR3 has 14 amino acids. The CDR3, as DNA: TGTGCCAGCAGTTCCACCCAGGGCTCCGGGGAGCTGTTTTTT. This encodes CASSSTQGSGELFF.

The gene calls are TRBV18 and TRBJ2-3; D remains unclear. With 2 bases removed from V and 2 bases from J, the gap between germline ends came to 11 bases. The CDR3 runs 15 residues. Per the germline V gene, CDR1 is KGHSH and CDR2 is LQKENI. The CDR3 DNA is TGTGCCAGCTCACCAGAGGAGCGCCCCACAGATACGCAGTATTTT. This gives the protein CASSPEERPTDTQYF.

This clone appeared a few times. This rearrangement joins TRBV9 to TRBJ2-3, with D perhaps given as TRBD1 or TRBD2 (6 bases each). CDR1 is SGDLS, CDR2 YYNGEE, per germline. This CDR3 is built from 15 residues. Trimming removed 3 bases at V and 4 bases at J, with 15 bases between. Here the CDR3 DNA reads TGTGCCAGCAGCGAGCTCGGGGGCGCCGCAGATACGCAGTATTTT. It codes for CASSELGGAADTQYF.

V gene TRBV7-1 combines with J gene TRBJ2-3; D not certain. TRBV7-1 is recorded as an ORF, its role being uncertain. This CDR3 contains 15 residues. Deletions cut 4 bases from V and 6 bases from J, with 17 bases between. The CDR3 spells CASSLRAERSDTQYF. The CDR3 nucleotides are TGTGCCAGCAGCTTACGGGCCGAGAGGTCGGATACGCAGTATTTT.

The genes are TRBV11-3 and TRBJ2-7; no definite D call. Trimming shortened V by 5 bases and J by 4 bases, and 15 bases separated the two germline ends. CDR3 length: 14 amino acids. Germline CDR1 SGHNT, CDR2 YENEEA. The CDR3 is CASSPGGVRYEQYF. The CDR3 DNA sequence: TGTGCCAGCAGCCCTGGTGGGGTACGATACGAGCAGTACTTC. Using reference TRBV11-3 and TRBJ2-7 for the parts outside the CDR3, the full variable domain is EAGVVQSPRYKIIEKKQPVAFWCNPISGHNTLYWYLQNLGQGPELLIRYENEEAVDDSQLPKDRFSAERLKGVDSTLKIQPAELGDSAVYLCASSPGGVRYEQYFGPGTRLTVT.

The chain employs TRBV19 and TRBJ1-5; no reliable D call. The CDR3 consists of 15 residues. Trimming took off 7 bases at V and 6 bases at J, with 19 bases between the two ends. The germline gives CDR1 LNHDA, CDR2 SQIVND (reference sequence). CDR3: CASTIGMGSGQPQHF. The DNA of the CDR3 is TGTGCCAGTACCATCGGGATGGGATCGGGTCAGCCCCAGCATTTT. Together with reference TRBV19 and TRBJ1-5, the CDR3 gives the full variable domain: DGGITQSPKYLFRKEGQNVTLSCEQNLNHDAMYWYRQDPGQGLRLIYYSQIVNDFQKGDIAEGYSVSREKKESFPLTVTSAQKNPTAFYLCASTIGMGSGQPQHFGDGTRLSIL.

The chain couples TRBV5-1 to TRBJ2-7; D might be TRBD1 (6 bases). The germline gives CDR1 SGHRS, CDR2 YFSETQ. The V gene lost 4 bases and the J gene lost 2 bases, with 13 bases spanning the gap. The CDR3 consists of 14 residues. The CDR3 sequence is CASSGATGAYEQYF. The CDR3 DNA reads as TGCGCCAGCAGCGGAGCGACAGGAGCCTACGAGCAGTACTTC. The full variable domain, its missing parts supplied by reference TRBV5-1 and TRBJ2-7, is KAGVTQTPRYLIKTRGQQVTLSCSPISGHRSVSWYQQTPGQGLQFLFEYFSETQRNKGNFPGRFSGRQFSNSRSEMNVSTLELGDSALYLCASSGATGAYEQYFGPGTRLTVT.

This chain joins TRBV9 and TRBJ1-5, with TRBD1 as a possible D gene (5 bases). The germline V gene has CDR1 SGDLS and CDR2 YYNGEE. Trimming removed 4 bases from V and 4 bases from J, with 15 bases in between. This CDR3 has 15 residues. DNA for the CDR3: TGTGCCAGCAGCCCCCAGGGTCCTGGGAATCAGCCCCAGCATTTT. This encodes CASSPQGPGNQPQHF.

In this sample, this clone turned up once. The chain links TRBV28 to TRBJ2-1, with TRBD1 matching over 7 bases. This CDR3 has 12 residues. The trim removed 6 bases at V and 7 bases at J, leaving 3 bases unmatched. Germline values: CDR1 MDHEN, CDR2 SYDVKM. The CDR3 reads CASRLQGNEQFF. The CDR3 DNA reads as TGTGCCAGCAGACTACAGGGGAATGAGCAGTTCTTC.

This rearrangement joins TRBV23-1 to TRBJ1-6, with D possibly TRBD1 on 6 matching bases. TRBV23-1 is identified as an open reading frame with a role that is uncertain. V lost 1 base to trimming and J lost 7 bases, with 11 bases between them. The CDR3 extends over 15 amino acids. The CDR3 DNA sequence: TGCGCCAGCAGTCAATTGCCAGGGGCAAATTCACCCCTCCACTTT. Protein product: CASSQLPGANSPLHF.

The J gene is TRBJ2-1, the V gene TRBV18; TRBD1 or TRBD2 may be the D gene (5 bases each). Deletions cut 3 bases from V and 5 bases from J, with 20 bases between. Germline V gene lookup returns CDR1 KGHSH and CDR2 LQKENI. The CDR3 totals 17 residues. CDR3 bases: TGTGCCAGCTCACCCCCCCTTTTTAGCGAGGGACACAATGAGCAGTTCTTC. Translation gives CASSPPLFSEGHNEQFF.

The rearrangement links TRBV19 to TRBJ2-3, with unresolved D. This CDR3 is 17 amino acids long. The V gene lost 3 bases and the J gene lost 4 bases, with 20 bases spanning the gap. The V gene's germline CDR1 is LNHDA and CDR2 SQIVND (reference sequence). The CDR3 nucleotides read TGTGCCAGTAGTATTGAGTTGTTCCGGGTAGGCGCAGATACGCAGTATTTT. This sequence encodes CASSIELFRVGADTQYF.

The count of this clone is one. This CDR3 reads CATSRAEGTGYGYTF. In DNA form, the CDR3 reads TGTGCCACCAGCAGAGCCGAGGGAACGGGGTATGGCTACACCTTC. This chain joins TRBV15 and TRBJ1-2; D is ambiguous. CDR1 and CDR2 from the germline V gene are LNHNV and YYDKDF (reference sequence). The CDR3 is made up of 15 amino acids. V was shortened by 1 base and J by 5 bases, with 14 bases between the two germline ends.

The chain couples TRBV18 to TRBJ1-3; no clear D. Trimming removed 3 bases at V and 2 bases at J, with 8 bases between. This CDR3 has 14 residues. CDR1 and CDR2 (germline): KGHSH, LQKENI. This CDR3 is CASSPEGTGNTIYF. DNA for the CDR3: TGTGCCAGCTCACCGGAGGGAACTGGAAACACCATATATTTT.

The V and J genes are TRBV28 and TRBJ2-7; 10 bases line up with TRBD1. This CDR3 spans 16 amino acids. The V segment lost 5 bases and the J segment 2 bases; nucleotides outside the gene matches: 9. The V gene's germline CDR1 is MDHEN and CDR2 SYDVKM. The CDR3 DNA reads TGTGCCAGCAGTACGTTAAGGACAGGGGGGGCCTACGAGCAGTACTTC. The encoded protein is CASSTLRTGGAYEQYF. Full variable domain (rest looked up from reference TRBV28 and TRBJ2-7): DVKVTQSSRYLVKRTGEKVFLECVQDMDHENMFWYRQDPGLGLRLIYFSYDVKMKEKGDIPEGYSVSREKKERFSLILESASTNQTSMYLCASSTLRTGGAYEQYFGPGTRLTVT.

This clone was observed a few times. The CDR3 DNA reads TGTGCCAGCAGGGATGGGGTTGTCGACAATCAGCCCCAGCATTTT. Its protein is CASRDGVVDNQPQHF. J is TRBJ1-5 and V is TRBV11-3; D call uncertain. Germline loops: CDR1 SGHNT, CDR2 YENEEA. V was cut by 6 bases and J by 3 bases, with 15 bases left in between. The CDR3 is 15 residues long.